These T cell receptor beta chains were read from a single sample in a study of blood T cells in healthy people across ages. MiXCR was run by TCRdb on the 5' RACE reads, yielding one entry per CDR3 protein. The sample holds 1.5 million to 2 million distinct CDR3 sequences, roughly 27% seen once. Material: blood. The receptors originated from a woman younger than 45 in good health. Both conserved end residues are part of each CDR3. D genes are given only for firm matches.

length	V	D	CDR3
13	TRBV9	NA	CASSKGQGGEQYF
18	TRBV5-1	TRBD2	CASSSGLAGRQQGNEQFF
14	TRBV27	TRBD1	CASRLQGANYGYTF
13	TRBV27	TRBD1	CASWDRASDTQYF
15	TRBV7-2	TRBD2	CASSSTAGGLDTQYF
15	TRBV7-6	TRBD2	CASRDSGSSYNEQFF
17	TRBV10-3	NA	CAISESGGPSEGSPLHF
12	TRBV20-1	TRBD1	CSARGQNYGYTF
16	TRBV6-5	NA	CASSSTATAISYEQYF
14	TRBV6-2/TRBV6-3	NA	CASSAHREVTEAFF
12	TRBV14	NA	CASSSSSREAFF
15	TRBV5-1	NA	CASSFTQGDQETQYF
13	TRBV5-1	NA	CASSPEGVTEAFF
17	TRBV7-2	TRBD2	CASRGSGPTRSYNEQFF
13	TRBV7-3	NA	CASSPSNYYEQYF
14	TRBV12-3/TRBV12-4	NA	CASSLSFMNTEAFF
15	TRBV20-1	TRBD1	CSARRTGAHPYEQYF
14	TRBV7-9	NA	CSSSLAHPEEKLFF